The 21 T cell receptor beta chains below come from one sample, sequenced in a study of spatial heterogeneity in lung cancer. TCRdb redid the calling of the 5' RACE reads with MiXCR, one entry per CDR3 protein. The sample has around 110,000 distinct CDR3 sequences; about 12% are singletons. Specified time point: blood at routine non-recurrence follow-up after resection. Whole RNA obtained from tumor, nontumor lung or frozen PBMC underwent sequencing without sorting. Sequencing was performed on PBMCs, taken at follow-up. These receptors were taken from a male donor with early-stage non-small cell lung cancer.

J is TRBJ2-5 and V is TRBV10-3; D unresolved. Trimming removed 0 bases from V and 3 bases from J, with 8 bases in between. The CDR3 is 14 amino acids. Germline lookup yields CDR1 ENHRY and CDR2 SYGVKD. The CDR3 protein is CAISESPREETQYF. The CDR3 DNA is TGTGCCATCAGTGAGTCGCCTAGGGAAGAGACCCAGTACTTC.

The genes are TRBV6-2 or TRBV6-3 and TRBJ1-3; D remains unclear. Germline loops: CDR1 MNHEY, CDR2 SVGEGT. V was pared by 5 bases and J by 0 bases, with 14 bases between. The CDR3 loop spans 16 amino acids. The CDR3 loop reads CASSPDLPFSGNTIYF. The CDR3 bases are TGTGCCAGCAGTCCTGACTTACCTTTCTCTGGAAACACCATATATTTT.

This clonotype was seen at least ten times. The junction differs from germline at one of its ends, possibly a read error. This CDR3 reads CASSLAHNTDTQYF. CDR3 in DNA: TGTGCTAGCAGCTTAGCGCACAACACAGATACGCAGTATTTT. V gene TRBV7-7 combines with J gene TRBJ2-3; weak D call: TRBD2 (5 bases). CDR3 length: 14 residues. CDR1 and CDR2 from the germline V gene are SSHAT and FNYEAQ (reference sequence).

This clonotype showed up just a few times. The CDR3 sequence is CASSRTSGGVVRGGNEQFF. CDR3 sequence (DNA): TGTGCCAGCAGCCGCACTAGCGGGGGGGTGGTCCGCGGAGGTAATGAGCAGTTCTTC. The V call is TRBV4-2, the J call TRBJ2-1; 13 nucleotides match TRBD2. Germline loops: CDR1 LGHNA, CDR2 YNFKEQ. Trimming cost V 4 bases and J 7 bases; bases outside gene matches: 16. CDR3 length: 19 residues.

V gene TRBV20-1 combines with J gene TRBJ2-3; possible D gene TRBD1, 5 bases. Germline loops: CDR1 DFQATT, CDR2 SNEGSKA (reference sequence). CDR3 length equals 13 residues. The V end was cut by 5 bases, the J end by 3 bases, with 12 bases between. The CDR3 loop reads CSAPGIGTDTQYF. As DNA, the CDR3 is TGCAGTGCTCCAGGGATTGGGACAGATACGCAGTATTTT.

Many counts were recorded for this clonotype. This sequence joins TRBV5-1 and TRBJ1-1; 7 nucleotides agree with TRBD1. The V segment lost 1 base and the J segment 0 bases; nucleotides outside the gene matches: 9. This CDR3 region has 17 residues. The germline V gene has CDR1 SGHRS and CDR2 YFSETQ. CDR3 region: CASSLTLRGRVNTEAFF. The CDR3, as DNA: TGCGCCAGCAGCTTGACGCTCAGGGGGAGGGTGAACACTGAAGCTTTCTTT.

The chain combines TRBV5-1 with TRBJ2-7; 7 nucleotides line up with TRBD1. J lost 6 bases, V lost 4 bases, and 13 bases had no gene match. The CDR3 covers 15 residues. CDR1 SGHRS and CDR2 YFSETQ come from the germline V gene. The chain's CDR3 is CASSQIIGTALEQYF. The CDR3 DNA is TGCGCCAGCAGCCAAATCATCGGGACAGCCCTCGAGCAGTACTTC.

In this sample, this clonotype turned up many times. V is TRBV5-1 and J is TRBJ1-2, with D perhaps TRBD1 (6 bases). Germline-derived CDR1 and CDR2 are SGHRS and YFSETQ. This CDR3 is 16 amino acids long. V shed 0 bases and J shed 6 bases, with 18 bases lying between them. CDR3 sequence (DNA): TGCGCCAGCAGCTTGGCCGGGACACCGATTGCCGATGGCTACACCTTC. Encoded protein: CASSLAGTPIADGYTF. The variable domain in full, with the rest retrieved from reference TRBV5-1 and TRBJ1-2, is KAGVTQTPRYLIKTRGQQVTLSCSPISGHRSVSWYQQTPGQGLQFLFEYFSETQRNKGNFPGRFSGRQFSNSRSEMNVSTLELGDSALYLCASSLAGTPIADGYTFGSGTRLTVV.

The rearrangement uses TRBV4-2 and TRBJ2-7, with 7 bases aligning to TRBD1. The junction had 3 bases not matched to a gene; V was cut back by 0 bases and J by 4 bases. This CDR3 region has 14 residues. Germline assignment: CDR1 LGHNA and CDR2 YNFKEQ. CDR3 DNA sequence: TGTGCCAGCAGCCAAGATGGCAGGGGGTACGAGCAGTACTTC. Translation: CASSQDGRGYEQYF.

The table lists this clonotype with a few counts. V and J are TRBV4-3 and TRBJ2-3, with TRBD1 matching 9 bases. Germline trimming cut 3 bases from V and 4 bases from J; bases unmatched to any gene: 11. Germline V gene data show CDR1 as LGHNA and CDR2 as YSLEER. This CDR3 comprises 17 residues. This CDR3 reads CASSQKMAGQGSDTQYF. CDR3 DNA: TGCGCCAGCAGCCAGAAAATGGCGGGACAGGGATCAGATACGCAGTATTTT.

This clonotype was detected a few times. The chain carries TRBV20-1 and TRBJ1-4; D remains ambiguous. CDR3 length: 15 residues. With 5 bases removed from V and 0 bases from J, the gap between germline ends came to 13 bases. Germline V gene data show CDR1 as DFQATT and CDR2 as SNEGSKA (reference sequence). The CDR3 loop is CSASLNSATNEKLFF. CDR3 nucleotides: TGCAGTGCTTCACTAAACAGCGCAACTAATGAAAAACTGTTTTTT.

This clonotype has a count of ten or more. J is TRBJ1-2 and V is TRBV5-1; 8 nucleotides agree with TRBD1. This CDR3 comprises 13 residues. V lost 6 bases to trimming and J lost 4 bases; unmatched junction nucleotides: 5. Germline V gene data show CDR1 as SGHRS and CDR2 as YFSETQ. This CDR3 is CASTTGEGYGYTF. The CDR3 DNA follows: TGCGCCAGCACGACAGGGGAAGGCTATGGCTACACCTTC.

There are many counts of this clonotype. The chain has TRBV2 and TRBJ1-1, with D hard to call. The CDR3 contains 13 residues. Deletions cut 2 bases from V and 1 base from J, with 5 bases between. Germline V lookup: CDR1 SNHLY, CDR2 FYNNEI. CDR3 protein: CASSEYRNTEAFF. The CDR3 bases are TGTGCCAGCAGTGAATACAGGAACACTGAAGCTTTCTTT.

Ten or more counts support this clonotype. The DNA for the CDR3 is TGTGCCAGCAGCGGCCGCTACTATGGCTACACCTTC. Translation gives CASSGRYYGYTF. The chain uses TRBV9 and TRBJ1-2; D call uncertain. Germline CDR1 reads SGDLS; CDR2 reads YYNGEE. The germline V and J ends were trimmed by 3 bases and 3 bases, with 6 bases remaining between them. The CDR3 extends over 12 amino acids.

The chain recombines TRBV4-2 with TRBJ2-5; D remains ambiguous. V was trimmed by 3 bases and J by 5 bases, leaving 16 bases between them. Germline assignment: CDR1 LGHNA and CDR2 YNFKEQ. The CDR3 contains 15 residues. This CDR3 reads CASSHSPGQQETQYF. The CDR3 nucleotides are TGTGCCAGCAGCCATTCCCCCGGGCAGCAGGAGACCCAGTACTTC.

This clonotype has a handful of counts. The chain employs TRBV18 and TRBJ2-6, with D unclear. V lost 4 bases and J 3 bases, leaving 10 bases between the germline ends. The length of the CDR3 is 15 residues. CDR1 and CDR2 (germline): KGHSH, LQKENI. CDR3 nucleotide sequence: TGTGCCAGCTCACTTGAAACTGGTGGGGCCAACGTCCTGACTTTC. Translation: CASSLETGGANVLTF.

The chain uses TRBV9 and TRBJ2-7; D is unclear. The CDR3 loop spans 16 amino acids. Trimming cost V 0 bases and J 2 bases, with 15 bases left between them. Per germline, CDR1 SGDLS and CDR2 YYNGEE. CDR3 sequence: CASSVDPGHLPYEQYF. The CDR3 DNA reads as TGTGCCAGCAGCGTAGACCCCGGCCACCTACCCTACGAGCAGTACTTC. The full variable domain, in which reference TRBV9 and TRBJ2-7 provide the parts outside the CDR3, is DSGVTQTPKHLITATGQRVTLRCSPRSGDLSVYWYQQSLDQGLQFLIQYYNGEERAKGNILERFSAQQFPDLHSELNLSSLELGDSALYFCASSVDPGHLPYEQYFGPGTRLTVT.

The rearrangement uses TRBV7-9 and TRBJ2-3, with D maybe TRBD2 (5 bases). Germline-derived CDR1 and CDR2 are SEHNR and FQNEAQ (reference sequence). V was trimmed by 5 bases and J by 6 bases, leaving 9 bases between them. The CDR3 has 12 amino acids. The CDR3 DNA reads as TGTGCCAGCAGCCTATTAGCGGATACGCAGTATTTT. This encodes CASSLLADTQYF.

The chain carries TRBV11-2 and TRBJ2-7; TRBD1 might be the D (6 bases). The CDR3 loop spans 16 amino acids. CDR1 and CDR2 (germline): SGHAT, FQNNGV. Trimming removed 1 base from V and 7 bases from J, with 20 bases in between. The DNA for the CDR3 is TGTGCCAGCAGCTTAGGGGTCGGACAGACCACGAAGGAGCAGTACTTC. Translated, it gives CASSLGVGQTTKEQYF.

This chain connects TRBV19 to TRBJ1-5; weak D call: TRBD1 (5 bases). Trimming pared 6 bases from V and 2 bases from J, leaving 11 bases between. The CDR3 extends over 14 amino acids. Germline CDR1 reads LNHDA; CDR2 reads SQIVND (reference sequence). CDR3 sequence: CASSRMGGNQPQHF. The DNA for the CDR3 is TGTGCCAGTAGCCGGATGGGGGGCAATCAGCCCCAGCATTTT.

This clonotype was observed a few times. The chain couples TRBV4-1 to TRBJ1-5; no clear D. V was cut by 0 bases and J by 2 bases, with 11 bases left in between. This CDR3 comprises 16 residues. Looked up from germline, CDR1 is MGHRA and CDR2 is YSYEKL. CDR3 nucleotide sequence: TGCGCCAGCAGCCAAGAAGAGTACTTGGGCAATCAGCCCCAGCATTTT. It yields the protein CASSQEEYLGNQPQHF.